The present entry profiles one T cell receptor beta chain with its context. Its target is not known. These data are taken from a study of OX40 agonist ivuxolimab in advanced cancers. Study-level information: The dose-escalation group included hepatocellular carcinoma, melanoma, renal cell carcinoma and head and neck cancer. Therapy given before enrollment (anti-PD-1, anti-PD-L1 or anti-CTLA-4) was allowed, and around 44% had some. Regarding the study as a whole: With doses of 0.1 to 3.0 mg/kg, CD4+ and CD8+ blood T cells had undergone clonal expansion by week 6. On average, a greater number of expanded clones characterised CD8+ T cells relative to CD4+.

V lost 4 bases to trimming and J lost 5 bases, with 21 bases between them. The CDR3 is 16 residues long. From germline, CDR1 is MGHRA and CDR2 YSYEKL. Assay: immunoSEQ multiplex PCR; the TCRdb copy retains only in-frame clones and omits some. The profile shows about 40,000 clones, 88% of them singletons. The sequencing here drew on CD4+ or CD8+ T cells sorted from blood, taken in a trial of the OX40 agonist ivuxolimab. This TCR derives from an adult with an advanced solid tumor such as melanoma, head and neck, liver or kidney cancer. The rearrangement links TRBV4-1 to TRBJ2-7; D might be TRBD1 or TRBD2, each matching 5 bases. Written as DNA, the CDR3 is TGCGCCAGCAGCCTTTCGTCCGGGACGGTCACCAACGAGCAGTACTTC. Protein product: CASSLSSGTVTNEQYF.